This TCR beta chain is drawn from a study of cytomegalovirus exposure and HLA in healthy donors. Study-wide results and caveats: A few V segments could not be told apart, such as TRBV6-2 and TRBV6-3, and were left out. Several top significant clusters appeared, in a later analysis, to be linked to common viral pathogens. The productive fraction for most TCR beta V segments was about 90% or about 30% in an earlier analysis. Reportedly, TCR beta sequences accurately predicted HLA-A and HLA-B alleles in most subjects.

Looked up from germline, CDR1 is MDHEN and CDR2 is SYDVKM. V lost 5 bases to trimming and J lost 0 bases; unmatched junction nucleotides: 6. The CDR3 is 17 residues long. Note on this clone: The antigen is unknown.

The PCR used 60 Vbeta and 13 Jbeta primers. The protocol was immunoSEQ multiplex PCR, while the TCRdb copy is restricted to in-frame clones and leaves out a portion. The data contain over 90,000 clones, 60% to 85% of them singletons. Input material: PBMCs. V usage is TRBV28 and J usage is TRBJ2-7; 14 nucleotides match TRBD2. The source is a man aged 50 to 60 in good health and CMV-seropositive. The CDR3 sequence: CASSIGTSGSVSYEQYF. Written as DNA, the CDR3 is TGTGCCAGCAGTATCGGGACTAGCGGGAGTGTCTCCTACGAGCAGTACTTC.